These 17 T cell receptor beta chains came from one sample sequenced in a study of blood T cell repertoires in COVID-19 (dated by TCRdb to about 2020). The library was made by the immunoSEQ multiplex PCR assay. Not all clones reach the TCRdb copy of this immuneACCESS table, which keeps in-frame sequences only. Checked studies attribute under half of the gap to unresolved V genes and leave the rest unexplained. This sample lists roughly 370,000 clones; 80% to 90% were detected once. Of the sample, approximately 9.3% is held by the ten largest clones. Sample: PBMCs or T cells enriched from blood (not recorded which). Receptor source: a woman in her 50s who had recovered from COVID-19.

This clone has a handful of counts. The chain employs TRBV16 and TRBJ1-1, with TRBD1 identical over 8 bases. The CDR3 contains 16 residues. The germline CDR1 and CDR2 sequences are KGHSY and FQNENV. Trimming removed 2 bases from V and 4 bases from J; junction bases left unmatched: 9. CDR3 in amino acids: CASSQTPDRAGTEAFF. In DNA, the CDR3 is TGTGCCAGCAGCCAAACCCCGGACAGGGCCGGCACTGAAGCTTTCTTT.

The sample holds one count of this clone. This chain's CDR3 is CASSKRMTSGGYDEQFF. DNA for the CDR3: TGTGCCAGTAGTAAAAGAATGACTAGCGGGGGTTACGATGAGCAGTTCTTC. The V gene is TRBV19, the J gene TRBJ2-1, with 12 bases matching TRBD2. Germline V gives CDR1 LNHDA, CDR2 SQIVND (reference sequence). The CDR3 spans 17 residues. J was trimmed by 8 bases and V by 4 bases; bases with no gene match: 12.

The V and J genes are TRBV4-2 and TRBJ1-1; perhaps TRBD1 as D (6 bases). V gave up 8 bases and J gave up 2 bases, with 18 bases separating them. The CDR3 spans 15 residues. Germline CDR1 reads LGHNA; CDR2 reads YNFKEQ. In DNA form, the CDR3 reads TGTGCCAGCCGAGTAGCCCGGACAGTTAACACTGAAGCTTTCTTT. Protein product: CASRVARTVNTEAFF.

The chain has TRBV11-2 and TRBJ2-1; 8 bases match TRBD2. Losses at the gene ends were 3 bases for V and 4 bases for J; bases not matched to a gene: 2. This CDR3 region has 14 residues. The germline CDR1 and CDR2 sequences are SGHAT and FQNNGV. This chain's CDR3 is CASSFSGGYNEQFF. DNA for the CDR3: TGTGCCAGCAGCTTCAGCGGGGGTTACAATGAGCAGTTCTTC.

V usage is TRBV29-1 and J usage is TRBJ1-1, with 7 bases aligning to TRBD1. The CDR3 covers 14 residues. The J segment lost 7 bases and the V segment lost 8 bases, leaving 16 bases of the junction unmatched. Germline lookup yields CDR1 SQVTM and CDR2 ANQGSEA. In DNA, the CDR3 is TGCAGCTCAAGAGGTGGGACAGATGACCGTGAAGCTTTCTTT. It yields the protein CSSRGGTDDREAFF.

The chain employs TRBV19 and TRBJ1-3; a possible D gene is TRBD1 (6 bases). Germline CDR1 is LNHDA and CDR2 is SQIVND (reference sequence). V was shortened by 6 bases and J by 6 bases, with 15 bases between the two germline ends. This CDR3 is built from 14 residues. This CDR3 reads CASSQTGLANTIYF. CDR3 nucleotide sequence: TGTGCCAGTAGCCAAACAGGGTTGGCAAACACCATATATTTT.

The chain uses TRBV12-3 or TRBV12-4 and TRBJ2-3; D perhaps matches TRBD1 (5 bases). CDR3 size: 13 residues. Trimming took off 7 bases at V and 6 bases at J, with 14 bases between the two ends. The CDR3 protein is CASTSDSVDTQYF. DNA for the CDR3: TGTGCCAGCACCTCCGACAGTGTCGATACGCAGTATTTT.

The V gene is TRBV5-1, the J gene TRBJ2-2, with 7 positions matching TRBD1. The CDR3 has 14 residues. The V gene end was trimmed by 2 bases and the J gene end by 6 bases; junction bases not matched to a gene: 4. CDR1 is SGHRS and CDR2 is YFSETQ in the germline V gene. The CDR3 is CASSLAGGAGELFF. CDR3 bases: TGCGCCAGCAGCTTAGCAGGGGGTGCCGGGGAGCTGTTTTTT.

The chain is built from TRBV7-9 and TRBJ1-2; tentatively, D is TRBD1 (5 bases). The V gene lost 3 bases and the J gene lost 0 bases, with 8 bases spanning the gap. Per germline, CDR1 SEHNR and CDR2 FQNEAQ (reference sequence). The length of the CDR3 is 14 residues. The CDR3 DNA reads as TGTGCCAGCAGCTTGTCGACAGCTAACTATGGCTACACCTTC. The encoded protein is CASSLSTANYGYTF.

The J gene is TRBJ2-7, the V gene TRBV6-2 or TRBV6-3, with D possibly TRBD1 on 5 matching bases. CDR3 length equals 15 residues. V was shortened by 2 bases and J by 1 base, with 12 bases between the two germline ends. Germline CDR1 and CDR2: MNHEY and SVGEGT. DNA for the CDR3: TGTGCCAGCAGTTACCCCGTGGGGCCTTCCTACGAGCAGTACTTC. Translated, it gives CASSYPVGPSYEQYF.

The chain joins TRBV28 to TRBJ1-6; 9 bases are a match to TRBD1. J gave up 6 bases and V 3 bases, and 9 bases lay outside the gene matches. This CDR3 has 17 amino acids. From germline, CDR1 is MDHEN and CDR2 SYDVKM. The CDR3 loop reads CASSFLSTGQGNSPLHF. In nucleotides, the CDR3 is TGTGCCAGCAGTTTTTTATCGACGGGACAGGGTAATTCACCCCTCCACTTT. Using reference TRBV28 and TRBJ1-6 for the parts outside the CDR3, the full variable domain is DVKVTQSSRYLVKRTGEKVFLECVQDMDHENMFWYRQDPGLGLRLIYFSYDVKMKEKGDIPEGYSVSREKKERFSLILESASTNQTSMYLCASSFLSTGQGNSPLHFGNGTRLTVT.

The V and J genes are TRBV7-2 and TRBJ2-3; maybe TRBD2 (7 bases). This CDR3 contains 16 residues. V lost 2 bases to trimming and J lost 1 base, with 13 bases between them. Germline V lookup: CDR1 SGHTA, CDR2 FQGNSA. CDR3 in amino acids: CASSLRGGPGTDTQYF. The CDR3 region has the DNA TGTGCCAGCAGCTTAAGGGGGGGACCGGGCACAGATACGCAGTATTTT.

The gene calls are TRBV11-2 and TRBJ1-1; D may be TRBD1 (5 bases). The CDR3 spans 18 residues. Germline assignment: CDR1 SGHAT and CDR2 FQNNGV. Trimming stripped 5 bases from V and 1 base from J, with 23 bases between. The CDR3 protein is CASSPIKGPRGGNTEAFF. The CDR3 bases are TGTGCCAGCAGCCCCATCAAAGGCCCGCGGGGGGGGAACACTGAAGCTTTCTTT.

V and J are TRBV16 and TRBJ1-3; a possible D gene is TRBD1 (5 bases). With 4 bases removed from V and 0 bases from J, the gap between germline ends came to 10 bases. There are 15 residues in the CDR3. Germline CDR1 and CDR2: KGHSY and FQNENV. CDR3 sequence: CASSRGLFSGNTIYF. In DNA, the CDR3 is TGTGCCAGCAGCCGGGGCCTCTTCTCTGGAAACACCATATATTTT.

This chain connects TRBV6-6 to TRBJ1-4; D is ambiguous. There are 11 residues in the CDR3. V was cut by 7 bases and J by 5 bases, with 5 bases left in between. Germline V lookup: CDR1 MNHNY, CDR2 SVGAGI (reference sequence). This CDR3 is CASTANEKLFF. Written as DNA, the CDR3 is TGTGCCAGCACCGCGAATGAAAAACTGTTTTTT.

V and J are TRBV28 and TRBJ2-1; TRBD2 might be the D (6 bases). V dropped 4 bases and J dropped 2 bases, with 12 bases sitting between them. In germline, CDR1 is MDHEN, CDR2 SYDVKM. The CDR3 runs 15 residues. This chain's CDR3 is CASSYSGPAYNEQFF. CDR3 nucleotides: TGTGCCAGCAGTTATAGCGGCCCCGCCTACAATGAGCAGTTCTTC.

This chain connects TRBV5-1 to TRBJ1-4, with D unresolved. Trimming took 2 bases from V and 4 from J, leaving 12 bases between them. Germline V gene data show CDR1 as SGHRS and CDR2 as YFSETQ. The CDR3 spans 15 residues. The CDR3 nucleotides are TGCGCCAGCAGCTTAGACCCCCCGGGTAATGAAAAACTGTTTTTT. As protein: CASSLDPPGNEKLFF.